These T cell receptor beta chains were read from a single sample in a study of T cell repertoires in cytomegalovirus infection. These TCRs' antigens remain unknown. A single record per CDR3 protein comes from TCRdb applying MiXCR to the reads. The table records under 500,000 distinct CDR3 sequences, under 45% of them present only once. The starting material was cultured PBMCs, obtained from culture after CMV antigen stimulation. Every receptor here comes from a human donor in good health (CMV status not recorded). Some clones in this sample may be carry-over from other donors' samples. The CDR3 runs from the conserved cysteine through the conserved F or W. D genes are given only for firm matches. Size is omitted from some rows. Given values are once, few, many or a class for expanded clones.

>.|TRBV4-1|TRBJ1-1|.
CASGITQVRSNTEAFF
>.|TRBV7-9|TRBJ2-3|TRBD1
CASSSARDRVYF
>.|TRBV7-4|TRBJ1-2|.
CASSREAALYGYTF
>.|TRBV12-3/TRBV12-4|TRBJ2-7|.
CASIGRKVYEQYF
>few|TRBV15|TRBJ2-1|.
CATSGRADEQFF
>.|TRBV25-1|TRBJ1-4|.
CASSEWGQGRDEKLFF
>.|TRBV7-2|TRBJ2-1|TRBD2
CASSLALAGGLYNEQFF
>.|TRBV3-1|TRBJ2-1|TRBD1
CASSQPGQGIHEQFF
>.|TRBV12-3/TRBV12-4|TRBJ2-1|TRBD2
CASSHTGTSGNNEQFF
>few|TRBV5-5|TRBJ2-7|TRBD1
CASSFQQFTGDHEQYF
>.|TRBV5-1|TRBJ1-6|.
CASSLSISDNSPLHF
>few|TRBV7-2|TRBJ2-5|.
CASSLARDETQYF
>.|TRBV28|TRBJ2-3|.
CASSLPLSADTQYF
>.|TRBV6-4|TRBJ2-3|.
CASSDSVTDTQYF
>.|TRBV4-3|TRBJ1-2|.
CASSQDSGIRGVGYTF
>.|TRBV12-3/TRBV12-4|TRBJ1-1|TRBD1
CASSLLGQGFSTEAFF
>few|TRBV7-2|TRBJ2-2|.
CASSSSRFAGELFF
>few|TRBV10-3|TRBJ1-6|.
CATQMGDGNSPLHF
>.|TRBV4-2|TRBJ2-1|.
CASSQDRRIHDEQFF
>.|TRBV20-1|TRBJ2-1|.
CSARGDVSYNEQFF
>.|TRBV11-3|TRBJ2-3|.
CASKGEADTQYF
>.|TRBV5-1|TRBJ2-3|TRBD1
CASSPPGGRFTDTQYF
>few|TRBV20-1|TRBJ2-3|.
CSATRPAGPGDTQYF
>.|TRBV7-7|TRBJ2-5|TRBD1
CAVSGGEETQYF
>.|TRBV27|TRBJ1-3|.
CASIGAGLFSGNTIYF
>.|TRBV20-1|TRBJ2-3|TRBD2
CSARPFRLAGELDTQYF
>.|TRBV7-2|TRBJ2-1|.
CASSPMGTQYNEQFF
>many|TRBV7-8|TRBJ1-3|.
CASSSPGNTIYF
>few|TRBV28|TRBJ2-7|.
CASLRPLAPYEQYF
>.|TRBV13|TRBJ2-3|.
CASSLVPGASSDTQYF
>.|TRBV4-1|TRBJ2-3|TRBD2
CASSQDARGGDTQYF
>once|TRBV27|TRBJ1-1|.
CATLGEGMNTEAFF
>.|TRBV7-2|TRBJ2-7|TRBD2
CASSRRGLADYEQYF
>.|TRBV27|TRBJ1-2|.
CASSLYAGMNYGYTF
>.|TRBV27|TRBJ2-5|.
CASSLGGAKTQYF
>few|TRBV7-2|TRBJ2-7|TRBD2
CASSRPLRGSRSYEQYF
>.|TRBV6-6|TRBJ2-7|TRBD1
CASSQQDRGLQYF